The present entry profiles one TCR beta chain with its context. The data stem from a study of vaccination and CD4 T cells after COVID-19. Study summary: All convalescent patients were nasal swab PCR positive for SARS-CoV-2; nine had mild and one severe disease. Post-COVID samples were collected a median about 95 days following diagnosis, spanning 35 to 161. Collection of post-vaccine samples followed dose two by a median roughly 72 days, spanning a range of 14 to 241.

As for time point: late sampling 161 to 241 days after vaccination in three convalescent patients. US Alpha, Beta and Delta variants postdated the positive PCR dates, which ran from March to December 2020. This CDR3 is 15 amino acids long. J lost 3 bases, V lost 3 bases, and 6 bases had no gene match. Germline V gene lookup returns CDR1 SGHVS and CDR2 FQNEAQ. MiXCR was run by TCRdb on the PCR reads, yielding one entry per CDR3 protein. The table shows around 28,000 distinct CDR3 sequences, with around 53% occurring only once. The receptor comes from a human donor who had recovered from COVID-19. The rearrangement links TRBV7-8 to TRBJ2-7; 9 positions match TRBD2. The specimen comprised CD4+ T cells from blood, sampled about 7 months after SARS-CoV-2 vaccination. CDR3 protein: CASSLFSSGIYEQYF. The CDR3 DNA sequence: TGTGCCAGCAGCTTGTTTTCTAGCGGGATCTACGAGCAGTACTTC.